Reported below is one TCR beta chain. Its antigen remains unidentified. The data originate from a study of shared clonotypes between healthy human individuals. General observations from the study: Clonotypes not shared had lower generation probabilities than those common to all four donors.

Per the germline V gene, CDR1 is SGHAT and CDR2 is FQNNGV. The CDR3 has 14 amino acids. V lost 3 bases, J lost 1 base, and 9 bases lay in between. Assay: immunoSEQ multiplex PCR; the TCRdb copy retains only in-frame clones and omits some. The repertoire holds over a million clones, with around three quarters as singletons. The material sequenced was memory CD4+ T cells from PBMCs. Regarding subset: CD45RA-negative fraction. This sequence joins TRBV11-2 and TRBJ1-1, with D possibly TRBD1 on 5 matching bases. The sequence was obtained from a man aged 18 to 35 in good health. Some clones in this sample may be carry-over from other donors' samples. CDR3 protein: CASSFFGGNTEAFF. The CDR3 coding sequence is TGTGCCAGCAGCTTTTTTGGGGGGAACACTGAAGCTTTCTTT. The entire variable domain, with the rest obtained from reference TRBV11-2 and TRBJ1-1, is as follows: EAGVAQSPRYKIIEKRQSVAFWCNPISGHATLYWYQQILGQGPKLLIQFQNNGVVDDSQLPKDRFSAERLKGVDSTLKIQPAKLEDSAVYLCASSFFGGNTEAFFGQGTRLTVV.